The present entry profiles one T cell receptor (beta chain) with its context. What it recognizes is unknown. This record comes from a study of T cell repertoires in cytomegalovirus infection. The CDR3 sequence is 11 residues long. Germline CDR1 is GTSNPN and CDR2 is SVGIG (reference sequence). Trimming stripped 8 bases from V and 5 bases from J, with 12 bases between. TCRdb fed the reads into MiXCR, producing one record per CDR3 protein. The sample holds about 220,000 distinct CDR3 sequences; around 35% are singletons and the top ten take approximately 59%. The rearrangement joins TRBV30 to TRBJ1-1; D is ambiguous. Sequencing used CD8+ T cells from cultured PBMCs, obtained from culture after CMV antigen stimulation. This receptor was taken from a human donor in good health (CMV status not recorded). Some clones in this sample may be carry-over from other donors' samples. CDR3 amino acids: CAGPSGTEAFF. In nucleotides, the CDR3 is TGTGCCGGACCTTCGGGGACTGAAGCTTTCTTT.